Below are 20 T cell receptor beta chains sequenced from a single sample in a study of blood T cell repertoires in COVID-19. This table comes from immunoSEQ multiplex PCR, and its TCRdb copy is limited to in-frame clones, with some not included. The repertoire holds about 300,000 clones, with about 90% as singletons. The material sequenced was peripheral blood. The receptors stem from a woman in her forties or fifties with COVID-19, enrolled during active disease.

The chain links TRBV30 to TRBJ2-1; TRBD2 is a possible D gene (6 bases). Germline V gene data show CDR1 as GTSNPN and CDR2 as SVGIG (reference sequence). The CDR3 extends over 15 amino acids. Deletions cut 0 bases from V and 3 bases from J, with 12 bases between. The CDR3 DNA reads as TGTGCCTGGAGTGTACGGCGGGGAGGCTACAATGAGCAGTTCTTC. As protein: CAWSVRRGGYNEQFF.

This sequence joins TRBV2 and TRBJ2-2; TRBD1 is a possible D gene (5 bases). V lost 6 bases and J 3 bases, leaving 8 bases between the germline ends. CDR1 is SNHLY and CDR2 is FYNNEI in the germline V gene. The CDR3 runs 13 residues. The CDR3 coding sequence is TGTGCCAGCAGCCCAGGGTACACCGGGGAGCTGTTTTTT. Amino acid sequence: CASSPGYTGELFF.

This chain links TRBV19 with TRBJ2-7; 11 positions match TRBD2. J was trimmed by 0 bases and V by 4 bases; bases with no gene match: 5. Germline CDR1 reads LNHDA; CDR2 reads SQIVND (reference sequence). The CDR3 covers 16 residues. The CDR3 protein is CASSTTSGSFSYEQYF. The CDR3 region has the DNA TGTGCCAGTAGTACCACTAGCGGGAGTTTCTCCTACGAGCAGTACTTC.

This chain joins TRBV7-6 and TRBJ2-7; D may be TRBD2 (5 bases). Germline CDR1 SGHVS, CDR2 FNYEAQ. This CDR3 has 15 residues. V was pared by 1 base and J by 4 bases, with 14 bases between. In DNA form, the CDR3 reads TGTGCCAGCAGCTTAGGTGTGGGAGAGATGTACGAGCAGTACTTC. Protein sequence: CASSLGVGEMYEQYF.

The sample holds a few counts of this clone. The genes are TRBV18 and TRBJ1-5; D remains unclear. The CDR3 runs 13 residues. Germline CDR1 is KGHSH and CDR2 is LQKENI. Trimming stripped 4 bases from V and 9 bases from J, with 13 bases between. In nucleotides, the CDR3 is TGTGCCAGCTCACTGAACAGCAACGCGCCCCAGCATTTT. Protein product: CASSLNSNAPQHF.

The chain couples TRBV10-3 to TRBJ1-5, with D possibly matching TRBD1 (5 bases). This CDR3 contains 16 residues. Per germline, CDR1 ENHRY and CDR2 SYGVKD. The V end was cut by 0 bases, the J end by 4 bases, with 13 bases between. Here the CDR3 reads CAISESSGGRNQPQHF. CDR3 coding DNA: TGTGCCATCAGTGAGTCTTCGGGGGGAAGGAATCAGCCCCAGCATTTT.

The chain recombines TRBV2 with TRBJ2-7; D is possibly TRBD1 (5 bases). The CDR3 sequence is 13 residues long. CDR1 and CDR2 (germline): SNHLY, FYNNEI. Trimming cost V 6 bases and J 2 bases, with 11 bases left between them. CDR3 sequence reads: CASSRDRTYEQYF. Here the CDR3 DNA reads TGTGCCAGCAGCCGAGACAGAACCTACGAGCAGTACTTC. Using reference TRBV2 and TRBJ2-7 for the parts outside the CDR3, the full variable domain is EPEVTQTPSHQVTQMGQEVILRCVPISNHLYFYWYRQILGQKVEFLVSFYNNEISEKSEIFDDQFSVERPDGSNFTLKIRSTKLEDSAMYFCASSRDRTYEQYFGPGTRLTVT.

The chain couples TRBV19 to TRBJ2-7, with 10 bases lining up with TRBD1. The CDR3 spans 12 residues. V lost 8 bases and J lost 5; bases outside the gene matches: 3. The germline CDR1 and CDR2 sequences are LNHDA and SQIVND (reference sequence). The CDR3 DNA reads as TGTGCCAGTGGGGACAGGGGCCACGAGCAGTACTTC. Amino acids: CASGDRGHEQYF.

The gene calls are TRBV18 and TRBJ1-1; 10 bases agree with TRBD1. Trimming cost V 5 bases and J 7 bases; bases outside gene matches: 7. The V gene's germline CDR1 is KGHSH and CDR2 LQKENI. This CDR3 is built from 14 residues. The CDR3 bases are TGTGCCAGCTCATTAGGACAGGGGGTGATTGAAGCTTTCTTT. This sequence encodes CASSLGQGVIEAFF.

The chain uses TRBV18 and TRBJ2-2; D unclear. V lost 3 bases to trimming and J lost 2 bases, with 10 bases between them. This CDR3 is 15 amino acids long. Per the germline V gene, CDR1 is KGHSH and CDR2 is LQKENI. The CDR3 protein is CASSPDRSNTGELFF. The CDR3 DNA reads TGTGCCAGCTCACCTGATAGGAGCAACACCGGGGAGCTGTTTTTT.

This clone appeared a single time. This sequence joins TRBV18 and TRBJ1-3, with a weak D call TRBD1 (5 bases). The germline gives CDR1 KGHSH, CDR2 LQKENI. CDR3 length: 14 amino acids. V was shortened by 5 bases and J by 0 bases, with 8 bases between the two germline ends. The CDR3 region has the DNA TGTGCCAGCTCAGGCGGGGGCTCTGGAAACACCATATATTTT. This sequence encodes CASSGGGSGNTIYF.

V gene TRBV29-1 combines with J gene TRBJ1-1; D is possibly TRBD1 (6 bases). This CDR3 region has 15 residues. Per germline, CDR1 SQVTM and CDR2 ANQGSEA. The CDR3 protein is CTHSGGGVMNTEAFF. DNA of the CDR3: TGCACCCACTCCGGAGGGGGGGTCATGAACACTGAAGCTTTCTTT.

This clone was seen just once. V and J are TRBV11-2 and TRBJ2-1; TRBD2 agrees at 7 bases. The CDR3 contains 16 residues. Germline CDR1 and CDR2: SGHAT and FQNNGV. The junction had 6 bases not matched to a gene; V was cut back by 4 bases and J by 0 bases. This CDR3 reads CASSSIAGRSYNEQFF. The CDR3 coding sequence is TGTGCCAGCAGCTCCATAGCGGGCCGCTCCTACAATGAGCAGTTCTTC.

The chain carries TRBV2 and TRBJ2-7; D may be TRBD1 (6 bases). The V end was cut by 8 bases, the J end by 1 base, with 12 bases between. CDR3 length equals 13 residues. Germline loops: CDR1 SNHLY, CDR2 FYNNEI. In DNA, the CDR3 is TGTGCCAGCGCGCAGGGGTTTTCCTACGAGCAGTACTTC. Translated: CASAQGFSYEQYF.

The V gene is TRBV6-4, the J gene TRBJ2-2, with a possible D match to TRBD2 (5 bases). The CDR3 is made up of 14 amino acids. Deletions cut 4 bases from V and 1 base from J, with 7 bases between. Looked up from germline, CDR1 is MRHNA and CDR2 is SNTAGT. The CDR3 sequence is CASSGEWNTGELFF. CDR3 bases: TGTGCCAGCAGTGGGGAGTGGAACACCGGGGAGCTGTTTTTT.

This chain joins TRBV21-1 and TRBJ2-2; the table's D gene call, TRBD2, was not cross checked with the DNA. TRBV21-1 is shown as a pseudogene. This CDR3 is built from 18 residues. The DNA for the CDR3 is TGTGCCAGCATCCCGGGACTAGCGGGAGAACTCGACACCGGGGAGCTGTTTTTT. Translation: CASIPGLAGELDTGELFF.

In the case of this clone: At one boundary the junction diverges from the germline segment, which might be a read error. CDR3 bases: TGTGCCATCGCGCCGTCAGGACAGGGGGCTGAGGCTTTCTTT. This sequence encodes CAIAPSGQGAEAFF. The genes are TRBV10-3 and TRBJ1-1; 11 bases match TRBD1. This CDR3 region has 14 residues. Per germline, CDR1 ENHRY and CDR2 SYGVKD.

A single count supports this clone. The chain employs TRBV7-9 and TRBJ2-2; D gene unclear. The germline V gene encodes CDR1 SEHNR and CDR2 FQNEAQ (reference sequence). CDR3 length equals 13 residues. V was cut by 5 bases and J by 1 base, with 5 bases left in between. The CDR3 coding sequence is TGTGCCAGCAGCGACATGAACACCGGGGAGCTGTTTTTT. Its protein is CASSDMNTGELFF.

As DNA, the CDR3 is TGCAGCGTTGCTGACATTGAAGCTTTCTTT. Amino acid sequence: CSVADIEAFF. The chain links TRBV29-1 to TRBJ1-1; D is ambiguous. CDR1 is SQVTM, CDR2 ANQGSEA, per germline. The V gene lost 4 bases and the J gene lost 7 bases, with 7 bases spanning the gap. This CDR3 contains 10 residues.

In DNA form, the CDR3 reads TGCGCCAGCAGTGAGGGCGGGGAGGGGACCGGGCGGCTCGAGACCCAGTACTTC. It encodes CASSEGGEGTGRLETQYF. This rearrangement joins TRBV10-2 to TRBJ2-5; 7 positions agree with TRBD2. V shed 2 bases and J 5 bases; nucleotides not matched to a gene: 17. This CDR3 comprises 18 residues. From germline, CDR1 is WSHSY and CDR2 SAAADI.